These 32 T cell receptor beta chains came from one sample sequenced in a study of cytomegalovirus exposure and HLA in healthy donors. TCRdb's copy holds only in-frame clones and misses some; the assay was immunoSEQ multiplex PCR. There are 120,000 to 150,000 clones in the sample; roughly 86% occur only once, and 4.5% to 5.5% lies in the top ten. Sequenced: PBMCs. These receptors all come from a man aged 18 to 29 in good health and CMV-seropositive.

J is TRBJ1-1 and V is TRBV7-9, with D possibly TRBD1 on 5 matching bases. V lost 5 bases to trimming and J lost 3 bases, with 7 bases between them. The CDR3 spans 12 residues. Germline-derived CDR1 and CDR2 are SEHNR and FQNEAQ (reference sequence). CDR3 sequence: CASSQGDTEAFF. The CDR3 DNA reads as TGTGCCAGCAGCCAAGGGGACACTGAAGCTTTCTTT.

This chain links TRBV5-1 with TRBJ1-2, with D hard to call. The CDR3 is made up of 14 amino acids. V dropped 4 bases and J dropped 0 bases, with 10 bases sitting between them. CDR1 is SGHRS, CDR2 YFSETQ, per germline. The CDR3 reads CASSTAEANYGYTF. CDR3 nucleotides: TGCGCCAGCAGCACAGCGGAGGCTAACTATGGCTACACCTTC. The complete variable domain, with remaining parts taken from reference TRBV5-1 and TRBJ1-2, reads KAGVTQTPRYLIKTRGQQVTLSCSPISGHRSVSWYQQTPGQGLQFLFEYFSETQRNKGNFPGRFSGRQFSNSRSEMNVSTLELGDSALYLCASSTAEANYGYTFGSGTRLTVV.

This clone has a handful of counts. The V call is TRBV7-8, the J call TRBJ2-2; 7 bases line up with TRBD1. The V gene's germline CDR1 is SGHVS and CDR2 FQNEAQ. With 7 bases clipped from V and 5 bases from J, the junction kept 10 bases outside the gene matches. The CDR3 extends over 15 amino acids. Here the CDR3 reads CASNLYNRGTGELFF. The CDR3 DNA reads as TGTGCCAGCAACCTATATAACAGGGGAACCGGGGAGCTGTTTTTT.

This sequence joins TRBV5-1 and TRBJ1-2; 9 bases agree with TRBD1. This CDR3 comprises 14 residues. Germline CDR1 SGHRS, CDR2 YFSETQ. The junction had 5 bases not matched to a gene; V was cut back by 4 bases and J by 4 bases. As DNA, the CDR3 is TGCGCCAGCAGCGACCGGGACAGGGTCTATGGCTACACCTTC. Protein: CASSDRDRVYGYTF.

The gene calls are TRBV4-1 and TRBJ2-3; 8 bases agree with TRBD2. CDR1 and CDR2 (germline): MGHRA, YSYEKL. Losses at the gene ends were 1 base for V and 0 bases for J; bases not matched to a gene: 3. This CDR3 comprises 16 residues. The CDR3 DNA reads TGCGCCAGCAGCCAAGGGGAGCGGGGGAGCACAGATACGCAGTATTTT. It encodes CASSQGERGSTDTQYF.

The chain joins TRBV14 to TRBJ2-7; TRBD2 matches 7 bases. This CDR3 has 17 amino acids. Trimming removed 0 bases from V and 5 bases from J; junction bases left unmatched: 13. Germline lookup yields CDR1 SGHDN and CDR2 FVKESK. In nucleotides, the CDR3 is TGTGCCAGCAGCCAAGATGGGATCAGCGGGAAGTTACACGAGCAGTACTTC. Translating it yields CASSQDGISGKLHEQYF. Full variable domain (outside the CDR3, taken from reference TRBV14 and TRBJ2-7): EAGVTQFPSHSVIEKGQTVTLRCDPISGHDNLYWYRRVMGKEIKFLLHFVKESKQDESGMPNNRFLAERTGGTYSTLKVQPAELEDSGVYFCASSQDGISGKLHEQYFGPGTRLTVT.

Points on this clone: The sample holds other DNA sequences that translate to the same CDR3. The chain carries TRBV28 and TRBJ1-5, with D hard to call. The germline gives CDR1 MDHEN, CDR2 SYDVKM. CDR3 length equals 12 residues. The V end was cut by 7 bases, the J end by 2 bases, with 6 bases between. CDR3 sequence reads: CASTQGNQPQHF. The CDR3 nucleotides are TGTGCCAGCACGCAGGGCAATCAGCCCCAGCATTTT.

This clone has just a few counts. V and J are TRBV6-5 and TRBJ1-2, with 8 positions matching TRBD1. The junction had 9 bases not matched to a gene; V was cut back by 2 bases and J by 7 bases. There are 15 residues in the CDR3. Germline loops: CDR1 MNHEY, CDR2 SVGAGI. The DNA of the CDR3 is TGTGCCAGCAGTTACACGGGTTGGACAGGGAGTGGCTACACCTTC. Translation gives CASSYTGWTGSGYTF.

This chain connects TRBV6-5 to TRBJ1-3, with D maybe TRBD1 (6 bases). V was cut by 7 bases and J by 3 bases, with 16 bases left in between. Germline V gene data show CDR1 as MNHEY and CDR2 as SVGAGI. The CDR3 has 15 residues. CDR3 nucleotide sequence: TGTGCCAGCAACTCAGGGGTGGGTGTTGGAAACACCATATATTTT. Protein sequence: CASNSGVGVGNTIYF.

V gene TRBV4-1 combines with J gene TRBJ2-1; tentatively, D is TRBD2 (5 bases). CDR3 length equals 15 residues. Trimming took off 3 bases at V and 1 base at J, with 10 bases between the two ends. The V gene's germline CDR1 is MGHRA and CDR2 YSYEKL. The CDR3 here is CASSQGGYSYNEQFF. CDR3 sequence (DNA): TGCGCCAGCAGCCAGGGCGGGTATTCCTACAATGAGCAGTTCTTC.

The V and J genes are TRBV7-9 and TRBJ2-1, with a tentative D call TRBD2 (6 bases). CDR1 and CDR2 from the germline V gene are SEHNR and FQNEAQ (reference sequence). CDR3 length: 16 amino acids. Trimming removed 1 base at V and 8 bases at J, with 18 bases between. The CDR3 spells CASSLVAAPGEDEQFF. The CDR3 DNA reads TGTGCCAGCAGCTTAGTCGCGGCCCCGGGAGAAGATGAGCAGTTCTTC. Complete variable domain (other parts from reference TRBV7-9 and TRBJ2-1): DTGVSQNPRHKITKRGQNVTFRCDPISEHNRLYWYRQTLGQGPEFLTYFQNEAQLEKSRLLSDRFSAERPKGSFSTLEIQRTEQGDSAMYLCASSLVAAPGEDEQFFGPGTRLTVL.

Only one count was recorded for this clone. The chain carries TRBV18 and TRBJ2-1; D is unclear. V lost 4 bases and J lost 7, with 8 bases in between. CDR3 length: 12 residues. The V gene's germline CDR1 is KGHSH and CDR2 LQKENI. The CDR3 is CASSLERNEQFF. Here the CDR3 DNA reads TGTGCCAGCTCACTCGAGAGGAATGAGCAGTTCTTC.

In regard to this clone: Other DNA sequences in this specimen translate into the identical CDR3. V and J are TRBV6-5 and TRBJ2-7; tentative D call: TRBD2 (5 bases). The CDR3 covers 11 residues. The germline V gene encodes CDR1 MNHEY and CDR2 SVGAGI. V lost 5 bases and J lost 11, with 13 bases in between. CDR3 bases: TGTGCCAGCAGTGACGGACCGAGGGAGTACTTC. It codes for CASSDGPREYF.

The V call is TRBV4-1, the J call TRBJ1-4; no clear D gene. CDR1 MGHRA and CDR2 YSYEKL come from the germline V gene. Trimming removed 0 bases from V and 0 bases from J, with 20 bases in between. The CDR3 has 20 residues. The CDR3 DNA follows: TGCGCCAGCAGCCAAGACCTACCCCCGGCCTTACTAGCAACTAATGAAAAACTGTTTTTT. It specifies CASSQDLPPALLATNEKLFF.

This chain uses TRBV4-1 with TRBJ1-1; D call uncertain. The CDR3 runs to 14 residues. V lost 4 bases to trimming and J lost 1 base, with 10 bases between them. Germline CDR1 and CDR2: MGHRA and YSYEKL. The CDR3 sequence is CASSLFNGNTEAFF. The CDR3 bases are TGCGCCAGCAGCCTTTTTAACGGGAACACTGAAGCTTTCTTT.

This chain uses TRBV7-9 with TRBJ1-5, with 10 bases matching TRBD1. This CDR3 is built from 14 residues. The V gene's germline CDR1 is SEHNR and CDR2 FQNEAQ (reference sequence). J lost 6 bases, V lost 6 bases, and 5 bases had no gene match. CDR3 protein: CASSRQGARQPQHF. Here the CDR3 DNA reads TGTGCCAGCAGTCGACAGGGGGCCCGTCAGCCCCAGCATTTT.

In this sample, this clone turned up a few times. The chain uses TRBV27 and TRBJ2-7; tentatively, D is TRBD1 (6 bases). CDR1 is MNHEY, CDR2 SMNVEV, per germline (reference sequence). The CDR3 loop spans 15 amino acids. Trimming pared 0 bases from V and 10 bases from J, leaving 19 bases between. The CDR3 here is CASSLSFNREWEQYF. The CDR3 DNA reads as TGTGCCAGCAGTTTATCGTTTAACAGGGAGTGGGAACAGTACTTC.

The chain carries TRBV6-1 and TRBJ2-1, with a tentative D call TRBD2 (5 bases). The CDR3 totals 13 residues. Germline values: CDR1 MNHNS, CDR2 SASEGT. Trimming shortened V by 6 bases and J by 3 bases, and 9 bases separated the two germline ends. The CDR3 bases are TGTGCCAGCAGGGACGGGATCTACAATGAGCAGTTCTTC. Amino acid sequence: CASRDGIYNEQFF.

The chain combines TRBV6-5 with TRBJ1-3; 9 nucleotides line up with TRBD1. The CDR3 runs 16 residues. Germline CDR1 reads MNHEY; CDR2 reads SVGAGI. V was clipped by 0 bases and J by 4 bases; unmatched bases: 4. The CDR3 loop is CASSYSPGQGGNTIYF. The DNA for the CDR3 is TGTGCCAGCAGTTACTCCCCGGGACAGGGAGGAAACACCATATATTTT.

The CDR3 nucleotides read TGTGCCAGCAGCCAGGGGGGAGGCAATCAGCCCCAGCATTTT. Protein: CASSQGGGNQPQHF. V usage is TRBV6-5 and J usage is TRBJ1-5, with TRBD1 identical over 7 bases. The CDR3 has 14 residues. V was clipped by 6 bases and J by 2 bases; unmatched bases: 4. CDR1 MNHEY and CDR2 SVGAGI come from the germline V gene.

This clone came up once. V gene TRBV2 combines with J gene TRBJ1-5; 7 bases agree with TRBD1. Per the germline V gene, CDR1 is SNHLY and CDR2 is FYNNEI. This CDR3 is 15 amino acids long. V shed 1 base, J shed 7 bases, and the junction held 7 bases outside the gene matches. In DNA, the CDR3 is TGTGCCAGCAGTGAAGAGGGGGCTGGAAGCCAGCCCCAGCATTTT. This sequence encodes CASSEEGAGSQPQHF.

CDR3 region: CASSPGGVGEQFF. CDR3 sequence (DNA): TGTGCCAGCAGCCCGGGAGGGGTCGGTGAGCAGTTCTTC. This chain links TRBV25-1 with TRBJ2-1; 8 nucleotides match TRBD2. Germline V gene lookup returns CDR1 MGHDK and CDR2 SYGVNS. CDR3 length equals 13 residues. J gave up 9 bases and V 6 bases, and 7 bases lay outside the gene matches.

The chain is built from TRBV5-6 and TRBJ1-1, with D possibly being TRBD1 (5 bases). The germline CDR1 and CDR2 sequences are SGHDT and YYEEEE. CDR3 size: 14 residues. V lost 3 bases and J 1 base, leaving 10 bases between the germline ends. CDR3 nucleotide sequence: TGTGCCAGCAGCTCCCTTGACAGGAACACTGAAGCTTTCTTT. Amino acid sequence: CASSSLDRNTEAFF. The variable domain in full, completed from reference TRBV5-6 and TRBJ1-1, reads DAGVTQSPTHLIKTRGQQVTLRCSPKSGHDTVSWYQQALGQGPQFIFQYYEEEERQRGNFPDRFSGHQFPNYSSELNVNALLLGDSALYLCASSSLDRNTEAFFGQGTRLTVV.

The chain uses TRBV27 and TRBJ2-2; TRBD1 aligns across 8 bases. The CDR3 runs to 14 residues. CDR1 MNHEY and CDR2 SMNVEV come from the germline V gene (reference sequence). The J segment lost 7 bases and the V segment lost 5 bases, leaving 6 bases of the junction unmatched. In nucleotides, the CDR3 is TGTGCCAGCAGTCCCCCAGGGGGCATCGGGGAGCTGTTTTTT. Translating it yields CASSPPGGIGELFF.

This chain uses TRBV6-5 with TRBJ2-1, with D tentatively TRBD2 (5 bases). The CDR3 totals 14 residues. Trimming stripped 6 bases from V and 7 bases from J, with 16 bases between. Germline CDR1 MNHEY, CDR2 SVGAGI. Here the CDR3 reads CASRLRYEGNEQFF. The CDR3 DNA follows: TGTGCCAGCAGACTCAGATATGAGGGAAATGAGCAGTTCTTC.

The CDR3: CASSFDGGTYEQYF. The CDR3 DNA is TGTGCCAGCAGCTTTGACGGGGGAACCTACGAGCAGTACTTC. The chain is built from TRBV7-9 and TRBJ2-7, with D perhaps TRBD2 (6 bases). The germline V gene has CDR1 SEHNR and CDR2 FQNEAQ (reference sequence). The CDR3 totals 14 residues. Trimming took 3 bases from V and 2 from J, leaving 11 bases between them.

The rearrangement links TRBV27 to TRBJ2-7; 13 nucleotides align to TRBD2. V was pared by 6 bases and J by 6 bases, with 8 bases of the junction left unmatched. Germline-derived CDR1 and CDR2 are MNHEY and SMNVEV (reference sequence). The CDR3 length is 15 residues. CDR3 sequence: CASSPPGLAGAEQYF. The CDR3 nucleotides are TGTGCCAGCAGCCCACCTGGACTAGCGGGAGCCGAGCAGTACTTC.

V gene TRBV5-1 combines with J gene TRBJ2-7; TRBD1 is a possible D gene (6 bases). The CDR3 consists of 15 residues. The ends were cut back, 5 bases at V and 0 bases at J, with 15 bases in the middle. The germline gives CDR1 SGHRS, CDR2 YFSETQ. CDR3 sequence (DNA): TGCGCCAGCAGTTACGGACAGTCGAGCTCCTACGAGCAGTACTTC. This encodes CASSYGQSSSYEQYF.

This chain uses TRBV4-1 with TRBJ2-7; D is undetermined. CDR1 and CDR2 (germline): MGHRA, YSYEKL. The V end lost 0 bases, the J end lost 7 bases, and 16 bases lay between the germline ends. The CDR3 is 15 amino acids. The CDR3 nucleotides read TGCGCCAGCAGCCAAGATCATAACTTCCCCGAAGAGCAGTACTTC. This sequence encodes CASSQDHNFPEEQYF.

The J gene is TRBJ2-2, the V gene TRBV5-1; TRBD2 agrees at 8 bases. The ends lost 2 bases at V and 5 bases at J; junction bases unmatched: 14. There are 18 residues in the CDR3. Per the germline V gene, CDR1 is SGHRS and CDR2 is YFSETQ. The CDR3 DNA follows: TGCGCCAGCAGCTTATTTCCCCCTGACGGGAGGGTTACCGGGGAGCTGTTTTTT. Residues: CASSLFPPDGRVTGELFF.

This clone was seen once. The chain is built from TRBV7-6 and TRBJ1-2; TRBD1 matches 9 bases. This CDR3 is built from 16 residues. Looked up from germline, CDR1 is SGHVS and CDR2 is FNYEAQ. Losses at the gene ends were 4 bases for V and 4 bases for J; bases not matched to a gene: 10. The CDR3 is CASSSDPGQGPYGYTF. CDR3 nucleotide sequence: TGTGCCAGCAGCTCAGACCCGGGACAGGGCCCCTATGGCTACACCTTC.

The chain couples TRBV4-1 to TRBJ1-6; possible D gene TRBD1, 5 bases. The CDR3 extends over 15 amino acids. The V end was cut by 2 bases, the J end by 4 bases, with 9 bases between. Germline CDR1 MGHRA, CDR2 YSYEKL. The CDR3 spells CASSQPAGYNSPLHF. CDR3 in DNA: TGCGCCAGCAGCCAACCCGCAGGGTATAATTCACCCCTCCACTTT.